This section outlines one T cell receptor (beta chain) sequence together with its context. The target antigen is unknown. This CDR3 is 13 amino acids long. Germline CDR1 is SEHNR and CDR2 is FQNEAQ (reference sequence). V shed 5 bases, J shed 3 bases, and the junction held 3 bases outside the gene matches. The sample comes from a study of OX40 agonist ivuxolimab in advanced cancers. The study's findings and limits: The study observed clonal expansion of CD4+ and CD8+ blood T cells by week 6 at 0.1 to 3.0 mg/kg.

Profiling relied on immunoSEQ multiplex PCR, and the TCRdb table lists in-frame clones only, not all of them. Among 23,000 or so clones listed, around 90% were seen once. The material sequenced was CD4+ or CD8+ T cells sorted from blood, taken in a trial of the OX40 agonist ivuxolimab. This receptor was obtained from an adult with an advanced solid tumor such as melanoma, head and neck, liver or kidney cancer. V usage is TRBV7-9 and J usage is TRBJ1-2; 7 bases are a match to TRBD1. The CDR3 spells CASSRRGDYGYTF. The DNA for the CDR3 is TGTGCCAGCAGCCGCAGGGGGGACTATGGCTACACCTTC.